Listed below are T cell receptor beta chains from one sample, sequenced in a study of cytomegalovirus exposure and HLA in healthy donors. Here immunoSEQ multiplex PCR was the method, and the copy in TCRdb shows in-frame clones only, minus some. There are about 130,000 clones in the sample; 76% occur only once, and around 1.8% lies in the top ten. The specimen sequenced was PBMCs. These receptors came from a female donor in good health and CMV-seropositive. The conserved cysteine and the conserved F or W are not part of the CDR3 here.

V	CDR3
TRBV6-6	ASSYPVGVDEKLF
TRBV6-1	ASSVGQDYEQY
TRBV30	AWSTTGRGEQF
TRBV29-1	SVEAMGRGPHYGYT
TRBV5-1	ASSPGLARMETGELF
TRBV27	ASSCAGAPPEAF
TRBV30	AWSVDRGYEQY
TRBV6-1	ASREQGATNEKLF
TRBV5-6	ASMGGGAARSYEQY
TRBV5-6	ASSADARGYEQY
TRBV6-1	ASVDSTDEQF
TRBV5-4	ASSFISTDTQY
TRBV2	ASSETVDTGELF
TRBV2	ASKNRGGDEKLF
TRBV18	ASSPDSSMNTEAF
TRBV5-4	ASSLNKNYGYT
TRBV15	ATSRDRGQGKDQPQH
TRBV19	ASSLQGAPNEKLF
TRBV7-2	ASSLGKAGTYNEQF
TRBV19	ASNSRYNSPLH
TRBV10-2	ASRRDFNYEQY
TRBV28	ASRSPTGQRYNEQF
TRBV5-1	ASSLDRFGYT
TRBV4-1	ASSTWTGSYEQY
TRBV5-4	ASSTPSEEQY
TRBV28	ASSTPSGTGFEKLF